Below, one TCR beta chain is given with its context. This clonotype showed up many times. What this receptor recognizes is not known. Nothing much larger sits one base from this clone, and base qualities are not available. Its CDR3 holds 12 amino acids, cysteine through phenylalanine. Just CDR3 DNA is preserved here, 36 bases in frame from base 1. As encoded in the germline V gene, CDR1 is SQVTM while CDR2 is ANQGSEA. The V and J ends are trimmed by 4 bases and 0 bases, leaving 7 bases between them. These data belong to a study of low-dose radiotherapy and immunotherapy resistance in tumors (dated by TCRdb to the early 2020s). For the study in its entirety: Patients in Cohort 1 were given 0.5 Gy per fraction every 2 weeks, and the prescribed total PTV dose was 6.5 Gy. In Cohort 2, 1 Gy per fraction was delivered every two weeks, for a total of 13 Gy over 26 weeks. Patients were given nivolumab as a 240 mg flat dose every two weeks and ipilimumab at 1 mg/kg every six weeks, with both drugs delivered intravenously. Intravenous cyclophosphamide at 200 mg/m2 was administered every two weeks, one day ahead of each radiation and immunotherapy administration. Starting on cycle 1 day 1, patients took 300 mg of aspirin by mouth once a day for four cycles. First-strand cDNA was synthesized with Superscript III and a set of TRAV- and TRBV-specific primers, covering both TCRalpha and TCRbeta chains. The trial did not randomize participants into treatment groups. Eight patients were included in the translational analysis, namely three from the first dose cohort plus the first five from the second dose cohort. Deep sequencing of TCRalpha and TCRbeta libraries was performed on an Illumina MiniSeq instrument.

Sequencing relied on an Illumina MiniSeq. TCRs were amplified with Phusion for 15 to 20 PCR cycles, with a constant-region primer paired with the adapter attached to the V primers. The MessageAmp II aRNA Amplification Kit was used to amplify the isolated mRNA, with in vitro transcription run for 16 hours at 37 degrees C. The Dynabeads mRNA DIRECT Purification Kit was used to isolate mRNA for TCR sequencing. Indexed Illumina adapters were added in a second Phusion PCR of 25 to 30 cycles, after which AMPure XP beads were used to purify the products. Turning to the authors' computational methods: Using custom Perl scripts, TCR sequences that encoded the same protein were pooled, out-of-frame sequences were dropped, and the abundance of each clonotype was calculated. Any TCR sequence supported by only a single read was excluded from analysis. Among the metrics used to describe the repertoires were Shannon entropy, Gini index, clonality, richness, and the frequency of TCRs shared between repertoires. TCRdb redid the processing of the public reads, applying fastp at Q25 and MiXCR, and retained in-frame beta chains. Each CDR3 protein appears once, grouped with its most common genes and DNA. The V and J calls here are based on TCRdb, not the publication. This sample is represented by about 46,000 distinct CDR3 sequences; approximately 12% of them were singletons. Approximately 6.2% of the sample lies in the top ten.

The time point label, as the study defines it: before trial treatment. Donors were enrolled in RACIN, a single-arm phase I dose-escalation trial combining nivolumab, ipilimumab, aspirin, low-dose cyclophosphamide and low-dose radiotherapy. To be eligible, a patient needed to have an advanced solid tumor that was TIL-negative. The rearrangement combines TRBV29-1 with TRBJ2-7; the D gene is not confidently resolved. This sample comprised PBMCs, obtained before treatment. The sequence came from a female donor with ovarian cancer. The CDR3 sequence is CSVVSGSYEQYF. The DNA reads TGCAGCGTTGTTTCAGGCTCCTACGAGCAGTACTTC.